Described below is a single TCR beta chain sequence and its context. Its specificity is not known. This record belongs to a study of Ad26.COV2.S vaccination and SARS-CoV-2 variants. Regarding the study as a whole: Post-vaccination breadth of spike-specific CD8+ and CD4+ T cell responses was reportedly substantial. Using TCR breadth and depth analyses may have led to underestimated total T cell responses. Vaccine recipients and placebo recipients showed similar non-spike TCR breadth.

Profiled with immunoSEQ multiplex PCR; TCRdb holds only in-frame clones, not every one. This table holds 150,000 to 200,000 clones, around 85% found once. Germline loops: CDR1 SGDLS, CDR2 YYNGEE. This CDR3 is 16 amino acids long. V was pared by 2 bases and J by 2 bases, with 15 bases between. This chain joins TRBV9 and TRBJ2-3; D is unresolved. The clonotype was recovered from a human donor who had recovered from COVID-19. The sample in question was peripheral blood, obtained after recovery from COVID-19. The CDR3 coding sequence is TGTGCCAGCAGCGTCCTTGCATCGAGTACCACAGATACGCAGTATTTT. Amino acids: CASSVLASSTTDTQYF.